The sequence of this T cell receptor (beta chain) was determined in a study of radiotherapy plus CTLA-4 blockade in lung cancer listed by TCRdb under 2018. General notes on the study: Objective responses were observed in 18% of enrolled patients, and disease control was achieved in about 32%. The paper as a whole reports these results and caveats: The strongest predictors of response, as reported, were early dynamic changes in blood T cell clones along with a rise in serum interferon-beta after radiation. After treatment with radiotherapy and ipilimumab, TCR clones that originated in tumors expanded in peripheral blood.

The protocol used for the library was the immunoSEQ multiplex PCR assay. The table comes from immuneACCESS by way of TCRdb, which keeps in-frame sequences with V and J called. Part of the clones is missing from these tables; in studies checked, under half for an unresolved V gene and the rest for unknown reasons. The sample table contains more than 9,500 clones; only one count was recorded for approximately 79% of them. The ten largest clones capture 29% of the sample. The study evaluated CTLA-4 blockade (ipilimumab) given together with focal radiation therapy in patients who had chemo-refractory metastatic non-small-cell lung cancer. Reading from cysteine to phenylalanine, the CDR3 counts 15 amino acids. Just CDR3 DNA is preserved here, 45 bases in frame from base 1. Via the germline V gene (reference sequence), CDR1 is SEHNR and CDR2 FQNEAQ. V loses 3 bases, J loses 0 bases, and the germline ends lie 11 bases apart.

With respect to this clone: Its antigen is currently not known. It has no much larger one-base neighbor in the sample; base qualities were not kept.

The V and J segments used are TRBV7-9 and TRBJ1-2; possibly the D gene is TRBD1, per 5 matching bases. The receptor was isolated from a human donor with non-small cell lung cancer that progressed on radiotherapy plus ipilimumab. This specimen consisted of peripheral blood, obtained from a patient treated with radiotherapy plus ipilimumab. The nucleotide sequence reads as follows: TGTGCCAGCAGCTTTCTGACAGCTGCTAACTATGGCTACACCTTC. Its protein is CASSFLTAANYGYTF.